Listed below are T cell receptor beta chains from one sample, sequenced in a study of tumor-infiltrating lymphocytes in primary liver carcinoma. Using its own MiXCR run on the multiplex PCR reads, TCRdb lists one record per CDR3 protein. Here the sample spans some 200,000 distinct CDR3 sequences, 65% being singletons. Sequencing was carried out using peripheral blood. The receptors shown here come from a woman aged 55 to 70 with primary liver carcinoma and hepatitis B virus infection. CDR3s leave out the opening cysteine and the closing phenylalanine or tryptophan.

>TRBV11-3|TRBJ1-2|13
ASSPDSQGPQDYT
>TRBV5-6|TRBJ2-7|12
ASSPGAEFYEQY
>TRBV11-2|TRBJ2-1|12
ASTYWGPYNEQF
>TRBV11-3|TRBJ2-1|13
ASSSAAGTYNEQF
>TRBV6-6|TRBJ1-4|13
ASSSPGTANEKLF
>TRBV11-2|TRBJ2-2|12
ASSRQGSTGERF
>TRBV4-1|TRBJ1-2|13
ASGQLTGVHYGYT
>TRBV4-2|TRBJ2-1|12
ASSQQRGYNEQF
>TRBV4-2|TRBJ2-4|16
ASSQTYTTETAKNIQY
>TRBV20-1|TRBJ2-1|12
SARSGRARNEQF